This is a list of T cell receptor beta chains from one sample in a study of blood T cells in healthy people across ages. TCRdb redid the calling of the 5' RACE reads with MiXCR, one entry per CDR3 protein. The sample consists of about 1.1 million distinct CDR3 sequences, 35% to 45% of them appearing once. Sequenced sample: blood. The receptors come from a man between 18 and 35 years old in good health. Each CDR3 is given without its conserved first and last residue.

J,V,CDR3
TRBJ2-2,TRBV9,ASSGQGRSTGELF
TRBJ1-4,TRBV20-1,SARAGGPNEKLF
TRBJ1-3,TRBV10-3,AISESPESGNTIY
TRBJ2-7,TRBV4-1,ASSPGRDTYYNEQY
TRBJ1-2,TRBV4-1,ASSQEATGRDGYT
TRBJ1-6,TRBV5-1,ASSLVPGQSNSPLH
TRBJ2-1,TRBV6-5,ASRPTANNEQF
TRBJ1-2,TRBV27,ASARRSGGYGYT
TRBJ2-1,TRBV6-6,ASSPPGFGEQF
TRBJ2-3,TRBV14,ASSRIDTGNTDTQY
TRBJ1-2,TRBV12-3/TRBV12-4,ASSFMPTGNAYGYT
TRBJ2-7,TRBV27,ASSLMRESTYEQY
TRBJ1-1,TRBV7-2,ASSLDAGSTEAF
TRBJ2-1,TRBV27,ASSSLWGLDNEQF
TRBJ2-1,TRBV20-1,SAILAFDEQF
TRBJ2-1,TRBV12-3/TRBV12-4,ASREGQGAYNEQF
TRBJ1-1,TRBV6-6,ASSSGTGTGTEAF
TRBJ2-5,TRBV28,ASSLLGQPETQY
TRBJ2-4,TRBV12-3/TRBV12-4,ASSFLQGAKNIQY
TRBJ1-5,TRBV28,ASSFRRTGGHSNQPQH
TRBJ1-5,TRBV27,ACSLYRGQPQH
TRBJ1-2,TRBV16,ASSHHLQHYGYT
TRBJ2-3,TRBV7-2,ASSVWGSTDMQY
TRBJ1-4,TRBV5-1,ASTRGANDKLF
TRBJ2-5,TRBV28,ASSFRGMGTQY
TRBJ2-7,TRBV7-8,ASSLVSAGGASYEQY
TRBJ1-5,TRBV2,ASSEGGRVGLQPQH
TRBJ1-3,TRBV4-3,ASSHLFQGDGNTIY
TRBJ2-5,TRBV4-3,ASSQDIWGQGLSFQETQY
TRBJ2-3,TRBV3-1,ASSRTQTDTQY
NA,TRBV4-2,ASSDMRGPQDEQY
TRBJ2-1,TRBV20-1,SAPTSGVYNEQF
TRBJ2-3,TRBV7-2,ASSLLGRTDTQY
TRBJ2-7,TRBV12-3/TRBV12-4,ASSVQIPYEQY
TRBJ1-2,TRBV29-1,SVPPGGTTTGYT
TRBJ2-5,TRBV12-3/TRBV12-4,ASSLTGTSRETQY
TRBJ2-1,TRBV9,ASSVVDSGGRRYNEQF
TRBJ1-4,TRBV3-1,ASSQDPGGFSEKLF
TRBJ1-2,TRBV30,ACWTGHGYT
TRBJ2-3,TRBV14,ASSPVTLGADTQY
TRBJ2-3,TRBV12-3/TRBV12-4,ASAPRGADTQY
TRBJ1-1,TRBV20-1,SARDGAGRDTEAF
TRBJ1-1,TRBV27,ASSLNPAGRTEAF
TRBJ1-2,TRBV6-1,ASSAGGNNYGYT
TRBJ2-2,TRBV5-1,ASSNTLRGELF
NA,TRBV10-3,AISDILESGEQY